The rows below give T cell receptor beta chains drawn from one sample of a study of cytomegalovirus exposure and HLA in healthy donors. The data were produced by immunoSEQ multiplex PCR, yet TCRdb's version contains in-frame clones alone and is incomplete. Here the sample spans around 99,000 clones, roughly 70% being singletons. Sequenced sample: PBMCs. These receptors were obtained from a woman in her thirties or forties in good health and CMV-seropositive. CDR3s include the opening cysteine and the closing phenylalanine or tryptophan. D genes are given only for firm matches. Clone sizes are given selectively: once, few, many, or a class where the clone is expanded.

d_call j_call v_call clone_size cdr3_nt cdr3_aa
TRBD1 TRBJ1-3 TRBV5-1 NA TGCGCCAGCAGCCAGGGACAGACCTCTGGAAACACCATATATTTT CASSQGQTSGNTIYF
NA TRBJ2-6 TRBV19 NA TGTGCCAGTAGTAAGAAGCCCCTCTCTGGGGCCAACGTCCTGACTTTC CASSKKPLSGANVLTF
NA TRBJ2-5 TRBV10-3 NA TGTGCCACACAGGGTGAGGAGACCCAGTACTTC CATQGEETQYF
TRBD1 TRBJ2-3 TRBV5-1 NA TGCGCCAGCAGTTTCGACAGGGGAGGAGGAGATACGCAGTATTTT CASSFDRGGGDTQYF
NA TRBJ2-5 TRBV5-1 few TGCGCCAGCAGCTTGCTGAGTAGGGAGGAAGAGACCCAGTACTTC CASSLLSREEETQYF
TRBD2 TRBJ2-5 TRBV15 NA TGTGCCACCAGCCAACCCGGGACTAGCGAAGAGACCCAGTACTTC CATSQPGTSEETQYF
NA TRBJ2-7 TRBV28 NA TGTGCCAGCAGTTTTGAGCAGGGTAAAAAAGAGCAGTACTTC CASSFEQGKKEQYF
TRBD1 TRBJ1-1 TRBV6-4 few TGTGCCAGTAAACAGGGACAGGGAACTGAAGCTTTCTTT CASKQGQGTEAFF
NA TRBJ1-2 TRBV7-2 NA TGTGCCAGCAGCTCTAGTAGATTGCAGGGCTACACCTTC CASSSSRLQGYTF
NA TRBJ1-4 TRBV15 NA TGTGCCACCAGCGGGGCTGGGTTCTATGAAAAACTGTTTTTT CATSGAGFYEKLFF
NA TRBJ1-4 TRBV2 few TGTGCCAGCAGTCAGGGCCAGGGTGAAAAACTGTTTTTT CASSQGQGEKLFF
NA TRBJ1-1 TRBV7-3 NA TGTGCCAGCAGCCCATTGACAGGTACGGCTGAAGCTTTCTTT CASSPLTGTAEAFF
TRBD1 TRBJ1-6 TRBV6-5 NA TGTGCCAGCAGTTACAGGCAGGGGGCAAAATCACCCCTCCACTTT CASSYRQGAKSPLHF
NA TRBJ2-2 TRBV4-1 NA TGCGCCAGCAGCCAAGATCCTAGCCTGGGGGAGCTGTTTTTT CASSQDPSLGELFF
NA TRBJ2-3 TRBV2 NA TGTGCCAGCAGTGGTAGTATACCCACAGATACGCAGTATTTT CASSGSIPTDTQYF
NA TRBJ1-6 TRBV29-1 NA TGCAGCGTTAGGTATCGGGGGGCTGATTCACCCCTCCACTTT CSVRYRGADSPLHF
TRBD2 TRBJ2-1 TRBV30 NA TGTGCCTGGAGGACAAGTCTCTCTAGCGGGGGGTACAATGAGCAGTTCTTC CAWRTSLSSGGYNEQFF
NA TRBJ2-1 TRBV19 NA TGTGCCAGTAGTATTATCCAGGGGAACAATGAGCAGTTCTTC CASSIIQGNNEQFF
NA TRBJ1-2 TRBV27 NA TGTGCCAGCAGTCCCATCGTTAATGGAGGGGACTATGGCTACACCTTC CASSPIVNGGDYGYTF
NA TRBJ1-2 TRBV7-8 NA TGTGCCAGCAGCTTAGTCATTCGACAGACTGCTAACTATGGCTACACCTTC CASSLVIRQTANYGYTF
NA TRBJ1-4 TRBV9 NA TGTGCCAGCAGCCCCAATGGGAGGGGGATTAATGAAAAACTGTTTTTT CASSPNGRGINEKLFF
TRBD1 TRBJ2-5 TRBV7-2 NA TGTGCCAGCAGCGGACAGGGGCATGAGACCCAGTACTTC CASSGQGHETQYF
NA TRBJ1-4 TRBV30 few TGTGCCTGGAGTCCCGGGGCTAATGAAAAACTGTTTTTT CAWSPGANEKLFF
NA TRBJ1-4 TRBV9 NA TGTGCCAGCAGCGCTCCCCAAACCGGGGTAACTAATGAAAAACTGTTTTTT CASSAPQTGVTNEKLFF
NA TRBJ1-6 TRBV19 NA TGTGCCAGTACCGCCCAGGGTAATAATTCACCCCTCCACTTT CASTAQGNNSPLHF
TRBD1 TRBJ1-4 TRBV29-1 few TGCAGCGTTGCAGGGGGAACTAATGAAAAACTGTTTTTT CSVAGGTNEKLFF
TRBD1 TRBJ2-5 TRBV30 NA TGTGCCTGGAGCCATCCAGACAGGGAAATCCAAGAGACCCAGTACTTC CAWSHPDREIQETQYF
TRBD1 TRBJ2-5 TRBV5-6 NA TGTGCCAGCAGCTTGAGGGACAGACAGACCCAGTACTTC CASSLRDRQTQYF
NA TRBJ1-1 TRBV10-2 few TGCGCCAGCAGTGAGTCGACAGGGAACACTGAAGCTTTCTTT CASSESTGNTEAFF
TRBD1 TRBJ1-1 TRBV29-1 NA TGCAGCGTTGCAAGGACAGGGGAAGCTTTCTTT CSVARTGEAFF
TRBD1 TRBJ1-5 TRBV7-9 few TGTGCCAGCAGCTCCGGGACAGGTAGCAATCAGCCCCAGCATTTT CASSSGTGSNQPQHF
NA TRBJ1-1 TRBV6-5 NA TGTGCCAGCAGTTACTGGGCCAGTCGTCCAACTGAAGCTTTCTTT CASSYWASRPTEAFF
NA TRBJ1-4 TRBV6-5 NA TGTGCCAGCAGTCGAGAGAGTACAACTAATGAAAAACTGTTTTTT CASSRESTTNEKLFF
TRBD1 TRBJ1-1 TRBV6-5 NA TGTGCCAGCAGTCCACACGGGACAGGGGTCACTGAAGCTTTCTTT CASSPHGTGVTEAFF
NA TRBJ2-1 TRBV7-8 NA TGTGCCAGCAGCCCCTCGCGGGGTGGCAATGAGCAGTTCTTC CASSPSRGGNEQFF
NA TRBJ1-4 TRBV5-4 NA TGTGCCAGCAGCCGCGGACAGACTAATGAAAAACTGTTTTTT CASSRGQTNEKLFF
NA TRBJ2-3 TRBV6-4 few TGTGCCAGCAGCCCAAAAAGCACAGATACGCAGTATTTT CASSPKSTDTQYF
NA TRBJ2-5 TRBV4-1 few TGCGCCAGCAGTGGACGGGGGTTGGAGACCCAGTACTTC CASSGRGLETQYF
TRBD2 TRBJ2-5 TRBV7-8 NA TGTGCCAGCAGCTTGAGACTAGCGGGGGGGCAAGAGACCCAGTACTTC CASSLRLAGGQETQYF
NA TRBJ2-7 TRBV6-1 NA TGTGCCAGCAGTGTAGCAGCGAGCTCCTACGAGCAGTACTTC CASSVAASSYEQYF
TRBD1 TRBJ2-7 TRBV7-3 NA TGTGCCAGCAGCCTGACAGGGGGCGCGCACGAGCAGTACTTC CASSLTGGAHEQYF
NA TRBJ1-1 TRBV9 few TGTGCCAGCAGCGTAACCCCATCAGACACTGAAGCTTTCTTT CASSVTPSDTEAFF
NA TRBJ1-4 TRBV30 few TGTGCCTGGAGTCCCCAGGGAAAGGAAAAACTGTTTTTT CAWSPQGKEKLFF
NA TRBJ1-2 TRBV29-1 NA TGCAGCGTTGATGGCGGTTCATATGGCTACACCTTC CSVDGGSYGYTF
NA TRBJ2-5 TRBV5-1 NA TGCGCCAGCAAAGACAGCGAAGAGACCCAGTACTTC CASKDSEETQYF
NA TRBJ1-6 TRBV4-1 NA TGCGCCAGCAGCCAAGATTATGGACAGCATTCACCCCTCCACTTT CASSQDYGQHSPLHF
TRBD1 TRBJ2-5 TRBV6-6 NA TGTGCCAGCAGATCTACAGGGGATGGGACCCAGTACTTC CASRSTGDGTQYF
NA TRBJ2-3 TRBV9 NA TGTGCCAGCAGCGTAGAAGGCAGGGGAATTGATACGCAGTATTTT CASSVEGRGIDTQYF
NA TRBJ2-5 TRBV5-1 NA TGCGCCAGCAGCTCAGGACAAGCAAGAAAAGAGACCCAGTACTTC CASSSGQARKETQYF
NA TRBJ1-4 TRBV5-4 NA TGTGCCAGCAGCTACCGGGGTGGGGAAAAACTGTTTTTT CASSYRGGEKLFF
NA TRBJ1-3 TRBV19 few TGTGCCAGTAGCACGACTCCTCGGGGAAACACCATATATTTT CASSTTPRGNTIYF
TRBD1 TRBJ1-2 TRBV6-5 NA TGTGCCAGCAAGATTGGGACAGCTCCTAACTATGGCTACACCTTC CASKIGTAPNYGYTF
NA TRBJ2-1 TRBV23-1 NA TGCGCCAGCAGTCAATCCCCATACGAGGACAATGAGCAGTTCTTC CASSQSPYEDNEQFF
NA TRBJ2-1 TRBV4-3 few TGCGCCAGCAGCCAAGGGGCAGGGTGGGTGGACAATGAGCAGTTCTTC CASSQGAGWVDNEQFF
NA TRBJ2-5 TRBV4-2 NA TGTGCCAGCAGCGATGGGGGACAGCGGGGGTGGGAGACCCAGTACTTC CASSDGGQRGWETQYF
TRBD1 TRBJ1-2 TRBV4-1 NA TGCGCCAGCAGCCGCTGGGGACAGAAAAGGGGCTACACCTTC CASSRWGQKRGYTF
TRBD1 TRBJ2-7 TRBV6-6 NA TGTGCCAGCAGAGACTCCGGGACAGGAAGATACGAGCAGTACTTC CASRDSGTGRYEQYF
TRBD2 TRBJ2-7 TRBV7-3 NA TGTGCCAGCAGCTTAGAGCGGGGGGTCGAGCAGTACTTC CASSLERGVEQYF
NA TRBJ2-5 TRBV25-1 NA TGTGCCAGCAGGTATCACGGGGAAGAGACCCAGTACTTC CASRYHGEETQYF